Each of the 7 T cell receptor beta chains below was sequenced from the same sample in a study of stem cell transplantation in POMP-related autoinflammatory disease. Findings and limits, study-wide: Fewer unique TRB V-J gene pairings were identified in patients with PRAID. In patients with PRAID, every analyzed T-cell subset tended to show lower diversity and higher clonality.

The antigens these receptors bind are not known. Only in-frame clones appear in the TCRdb table, and some are missing; sequencing was by immunoSEQ multiplex PCR. The sample shows thousands of clones, roughly 92% of them seen only once. Specimen: CD8+ T cells from PBMCs, collected before stem cell transplantation. These receptors all stem from a human donor with POMP-related autoinflammation and immune dysregulation (PRAID).

The V call is TRBV11-2, the J call TRBJ2-1; D is perhaps TRBD2 (6 bases). CDR1 SGHAT and CDR2 FQNNGV come from the germline V gene. There are 15 residues in the CDR3. With 5 bases removed from V and 4 bases from J, the gap between germline ends came to 15 bases. The CDR3 protein is CASSHETRGYNEQFF. CDR3 sequence (DNA): TGTGCCAGCAGCCACGAGACTAGAGGTTACAATGAGCAGTTCTTC. The whole variable domain, remainder taken from reference TRBV11-2 and TRBJ2-1, is EAGVAQSPRYKIIEKRQSVAFWCNPISGHATLYWYQQILGQGPKLLIQFQNNGVVDDSQLPKDRFSAERLKGVDSTLKIQPAKLEDSAVYLCASSHETRGYNEQFFGPGTRLTVL.

The V gene is TRBV27, the J gene TRBJ2-1; D not resolved. Trimming took off 4 bases at V and 4 bases at J, with 8 bases between the two ends. CDR1 MNHEY and CDR2 SMNVEV come from the germline V gene (reference sequence). The CDR3 length is 13 residues. The CDR3 spells CASSSGPYNEQFF. The CDR3 DNA reads TGTGCCAGCAGTTCCGGACCTTACAATGAGCAGTTCTTC.

In its sample, this clone was seen once. The chain joins TRBV6-5 to TRBJ2-7, with TRBD1 matching over 9 bases. The V and J ends lost 6 bases and 7 bases, in that order; junction bases with no gene match: 7. The germline gives CDR1 MNHEY, CDR2 SVGAGI. This CDR3 comprises 13 residues. CDR3 DNA: TGTGCCAGCAGGAACAGGGGGCGAAGGGAGCAGTACTTC. The encoded protein is CASRNRGRREQYF.

The chain has TRBV4-1 and TRBJ1-5, with a weak D call TRBD1 (6 bases). V dropped 6 bases and J dropped 1 base, with 13 bases sitting between them. Germline CDR1 and CDR2: MGHRA and YSYEKL. The CDR3 consists of 15 residues. In DNA form, the CDR3 reads TGCGCCAGCAGTCTACAGGGAGAGAGCAATCAGCCCCAGCATTTT. This codes for CASSLQGESNQPQHF.

This chain joins TRBV5-4 and TRBJ2-7; 7 nucleotides line up with TRBD1. Germline V CDR1 and CDR2: SGHNT, YYREEE (reference sequence). After removal of 4 bases from V and 1 base from J, the junction contained 8 bases not matched to a gene. The CDR3 has 15 residues. DNA for the CDR3: TGTGCCAGCAGCCAAAACAGGGGTGCATCCTACGAGCAGTACTTC. Translated, it gives CASSQNRGASYEQYF.

J is TRBJ1-5 and V is TRBV15; D is undetermined. The germline V gene has CDR1 LNHNV and CDR2 YYDKDF (reference sequence). The length of the CDR3 is 16 residues. Trimming removed 1 base from V and 0 bases from J, with 10 bases in between. CDR3 bases: TGTGCCACCAGCAGAGGTAGACAAATTAGCAATCAGCCCCAGCATTTT. This codes for CATSRGRQISNQPQHF.

The chain combines TRBV11-2 with TRBJ2-7; D uncertain. The CDR3 length is 12 residues. V was clipped by 1 base and J by 3 bases, with 4 bases between them. From germline, CDR1 is SGHAT and CDR2 FQNNGV. The CDR3 spells CASSLGNYEQYF. DNA for the CDR3: TGTGCCAGCAGCTTAGGTAACTACGAGCAGTACTTC.